The 2 T cell receptor beta chains presented below share a single source sample, sequenced in a study of cytomegalovirus exposure and HLA in healthy donors. The PCR was carried out with 60 Vbeta primers and 13 Jbeta primers. The method was immunoSEQ multiplex PCR; TCRdb's version includes in-frame clones alone and lacks a portion of them. The sample includes 160,000 or so clones, about 75% of them seen just once. Sequenced input: PBMCs. Source of these receptors: a female donor in good health and CMV-seronegative.

To note about this clone: This same CDR3 is encoded by further DNA sequences in the sample. V gene TRBV7-6 combines with J gene TRBJ2-3; D perhaps matches TRBD2 (7 bases). With 1 base removed from V and 4 bases from J, the gap between germline ends came to 12 bases. This CDR3 is 15 amino acids long. Germline loops: CDR1 SGHVS, CDR2 FNYEAQ. CDR3 region: CASSLGGGKADTQYF. CDR3 nucleotide sequence: TGTGCCAGCAGCTTAGGCGGGGGCAAGGCAGATACGCAGTATTTT. Full variable domain (rest looked up from reference TRBV7-6 and TRBJ2-3): GAGVSQSPRYKVTKRGQDVALRCDPISGHVSLYWYRQALGQGPEFLTYFNYEAQQDKSGLPNDRFSAERPEGSISTLTIQRTEQRDSAMYRCASSLGGGKADTQYFGPGTRLTVL.

The chain carries TRBV6-5 and TRBJ1-1, with no clear D. V shed 0 bases and J shed 0 bases, with 11 bases lying between them. The CDR3 runs to 16 residues. Germline V gene lookup returns CDR1 MNHEY and CDR2 SVGAGI. This chain's CDR3 is CASSYSGGHMNTEAFF. The CDR3 DNA reads TGTGCCAGCAGTTACTCGGGCGGGCACATGAACACTGAAGCTTTCTTT.